One sample yielded the 9 T cell receptor beta chains listed below, sequenced in a study of blood T cell repertoires in COVID-19 (dated by TCRdb to about 2020). Library generation was performed with the immunoSEQ multiplex PCR assay. In its TCRdb copy, this immuneACCESS table keeps in-frame sequences only and misses some clones. Where compared with another copy, unresolved V genes explain less than half of these, and the others have no known cause. The sample records approximately 63,000 clones, approximately 86% of which are singletons. Less than 20% of the sample rests with the top ten. The sequenced material came from peripheral blood. These receptors all stem from a woman aged 80 or over with active COVID-19.

V usage is TRBV15 and J usage is TRBJ1-1; D not resolved. CDR1 and CDR2 from the germline V gene are LNHNV and YYDKDF (reference sequence). The CDR3 contains 14 residues. The ends were cut back, 1 base at V and 2 bases at J, with 8 bases in the middle. The CDR3 is CATSRVETNTEAFF. The CDR3 DNA follows: TGTGCCACCAGCAGAGTGGAGACTAACACTGAAGCTTTCTTT.

The chain joins TRBV5-4 to TRBJ1-6, with no clear D. With 2 bases removed from V and 7 bases from J, the gap between germline ends came to 4 bases. Germline V gene sequence: CDR1 SGHNT, CDR2 YYREEE (reference sequence). The CDR3 consists of 12 residues. The CDR3 nucleotides read TGTGCCAGCAGCTTACAAAATTCACCCCTCCACTTT. This encodes CASSLQNSPLHF. The full variable domain, with the rest looked up from reference TRBV5-4 and TRBJ1-6, is ETGVTQSPTHLIKTRGQQVTLRCSSQSGHNTVSWYQQALGQGPQFIFQYYREEENGRGNFPPRFSGLQFPNYSSELNVNALELDDSALYLCASSLQNSPLHFGNGTRLTVT.

The chain joins TRBV5-1 to TRBJ2-2, with TRBD1 identical over 7 bases. V gave up 3 bases and J gave up 6 bases; unmatched junction bases: 5. The length of the CDR3 is 14 residues. CDR1 is SGHRS and CDR2 is YFSETQ in the germline V gene. CDR3 sequence (DNA): TGCGCCAGCAGCTCACAGGGGAGTGCCGGGGAGCTGTTTTTT. Amino acids: CASSSQGSAGELFF.

This rearrangement joins TRBV5-1 to TRBJ1-2, with D tentatively TRBD1 (6 bases). This CDR3 is built from 16 residues. Trimming took off 4 bases at V and 4 bases at J, with 20 bases between the two ends. Germline-derived CDR1 and CDR2 are SGHRS and YFSETQ. Here the CDR3 reads CASSRGSPGDAYGYTF. The CDR3 DNA sequence: TGCGCCAGCAGCAGGGGGAGTCCAGGGGATGCCTATGGCTACACCTTC.

The chain has TRBV9 and TRBJ1-4; 9 bases agree with TRBD1. V was clipped by 3 bases and J by 8 bases; unmatched bases: 5. Per the germline V gene, CDR1 is SGDLS and CDR2 is YYNGEE. The CDR3 contains 14 residues. The CDR3 coding sequence is TGTGCCAGCAGCGGGAGGACAGGGGACGAAAAACTGTTTTTT. Protein sequence: CASSGRTGDEKLFF.

The CDR3 is CASSVGSGEQFF. CDR3 in DNA: TGTGCCAGCAGCGTAGGGAGCGGAGAGCAGTTCTTC. V and J are TRBV9 and TRBJ2-1; possible D gene TRBD2, 5 bases. The CDR3 loop spans 12 amino acids. Germline CDR1 reads SGDLS; CDR2 reads YYNGEE. Trimming removed 0 bases from V and 10 bases from J, with 8 bases in between.

The genes are TRBV28 and TRBJ2-7, with 8 positions matching TRBD2. Germline values: CDR1 MDHEN, CDR2 SYDVKM. Unmatched junction bases numbered 12, after V lost 7 bases and J lost 4 bases. This CDR3 is 15 amino acids long. The CDR3 region has the DNA TGTGCCAGCACCTCGATCTCGGGGGGGGTTTACGAGCAGTACTTC. Its translation: CASTSISGGVYEQYF.

This chain joins TRBV2 and TRBJ1-2, with TRBD1 identical over 7 bases. The CDR3 length is 13 residues. The germline V gene encodes CDR1 SNHLY and CDR2 FYNNEI. The V gene end was trimmed by 8 bases and the J gene end by 2 bases; junction bases not matched to a gene: 5. The CDR3 DNA reads TGTGCCAGCTTGGACAGGAGGAACTATGGCTACACCTTC. This sequence encodes CASLDRRNYGYTF. The whole variable domain, filled in from reference TRBV2 and TRBJ1-2, reads EPEVTQTPSHQVTQMGQEVILRCVPISNHLYFYWYRQILGQKVEFLVSFYNNEISEKSEIFDDQFSVERPDGSNFTLKIRSTKLEDSAMYFCASLDRRNYGYTFGSGTRLTVV.

V usage is TRBV11-3 and J usage is TRBJ2-7; 8 bases agree with TRBD2. Germline V gene lookup returns CDR1 SGHNT and CDR2 YENEEA. Trimming took 2 bases from V and 3 from J; bases not matched to a gene: 3. The CDR3 loop spans 14 amino acids. The CDR3 DNA sequence: TGTGCCAGCAGCTTAAGCGGGGGAAGCTACGAGCAGTACTTC. Protein product: CASSLSGGSYEQYF.